Following are 16 T cell receptor beta chains from one sample sequenced in a study of cytomegalovirus exposure and HLA in healthy donors. Using immunoSEQ multiplex PCR, the repertoire was profiled, and TCRdb retains in-frame clones only, with some absent. The sample holds approximately 300,000 clones, about nine tenths seen once. The sequenced material came from PBMCs. The source is a woman aged 18-29 years in good health and CMV-seronegative.

The chain recombines TRBV15 with TRBJ2-5; D possibly corresponds to TRBD2 (7 bases). The V end was cut by 3 bases, the J end by 5 bases, with 16 bases between. The CDR3 covers 15 residues. CDR1 is LNHNV and CDR2 is YYDKDF in the germline V gene (reference sequence). The CDR3 nucleotides are TGTGCCACCAGCAGGGGGGGGCGCTTGGGTGAGACCCAGTACTTC. This codes for CATSRGGRLGETQYF. The full variable domain, rest sourced from reference TRBV15 and TRBJ2-5, is DAMVIQNPRYQVTQFGKPVTLSCSQTLNHNVMYWYQQKSSQAPKLLFHYYDKDFNNEADTPDNFQSRRPNTSFCFLDIRSPGLGDTAMYLCATSRGGRLGETQYFGPGTRLLVL.

This chain connects TRBV6-1 to TRBJ2-1; 10 nucleotides agree with TRBD2. The V segment lost 0 bases and the J segment 3 bases; nucleotides outside the gene matches: 5. This CDR3 has 17 residues. Germline V CDR1 and CDR2: MNHNS, SASEGT. The CDR3 region has the DNA TGTGCCAGCAGTGAAGCGCGGACTAGCGGAGGCTACAATGAGCAGTTCTTC. Its protein product is CASSEARTSGGYNEQFF.

The chain has TRBV19 and TRBJ2-5; 7 positions agree with TRBD1. V was pared by 7 bases and J by 4 bases, with 6 bases of the junction left unmatched. Germline loops: CDR1 LNHDA, CDR2 SQIVND (reference sequence). The CDR3 totals 13 residues. Here the CDR3 reads CASNHNRGETQYF. DNA of the CDR3: TGTGCCAGTAACCACAACAGGGGAGAGACCCAGTACTTC.

The chain has TRBV10-3 and TRBJ1-2; D not certain. This CDR3 comprises 15 residues. The germline V gene has CDR1 ENHRY and CDR2 SYGVKD. Trimming removed 0 bases from V and 5 bases from J, with 13 bases in between. This CDR3 reads CAISESSGVLYGYTF. For the CDR3, the DNA is TGTGCCATCAGTGAGTCCTCAGGTGTCCTTTATGGCTACACCTTC.

This clone was counted a single time. The chain is built from TRBV5-1 and TRBJ1-1, with D possibly TRBD1 on 6 matching bases. This CDR3 contains 13 residues. CDR1 SGHRS and CDR2 YFSETQ come from the germline V gene. V was shortened by 9 bases and J by 1 base, with 13 bases between the two germline ends. This CDR3 reads CATSGQTNTEAFF. In DNA form, the CDR3 reads TGCGCCACCTCAGGACAGACGAACACTGAAGCTTTCTTT. The full variable domain, its missing parts supplied by reference TRBV5-1 and TRBJ1-1, is KAGVTQTPRYLIKTRGQQVTLSCSPISGHRSVSWYQQTPGQGLQFLFEYFSETQRNKGNFPGRFSGRQFSNSRSEMNVSTLELGDSALYLCATSGQTNTEAFFGQGTRLTVV.

The CDR3 sequence: CASSAKRGEAGTGELFF. The CDR3 DNA is TGTGCCAGCAGTGCTAAACGGGGGGAGGCTGGCACCGGGGAGCTGTTTTTT. The chain combines TRBV9 with TRBJ2-2; 7 bases agree with TRBD2. V gave up 5 bases and J gave up 4 bases; unmatched junction bases: 14. This CDR3 region has 17 residues. The germline gives CDR1 SGDLS, CDR2 YYNGEE.

The J gene is TRBJ2-7, the V gene TRBV25-1; 11 positions match TRBD1. Germline lookup yields CDR1 MGHDK and CDR2 SYGVNS. The CDR3 is 16 residues long. The J segment lost 0 bases and the V segment lost 1 base, leaving 2 bases of the junction unmatched. The CDR3 spells CASSESGTGGSYEQYF. CDR3 DNA: TGTGCCAGCAGTGAATCCGGGACAGGGGGCTCCTACGAGCAGTACTTC.

The rearrangement uses TRBV9 and TRBJ2-7, with 11 bases matching TRBD2. Germline trimming cut 1 base from V and 3 bases from J; bases unmatched to any gene: 6. Looked up from germline, CDR1 is SGDLS and CDR2 is YYNGEE. CDR3 size: 16 residues. The DNA for the CDR3 is TGTGCCAGCAGCGTAATGCCTAGCGGGGGGATCTACGAGCAGTACTTC. Encoded protein: CASSVMPSGGIYEQYF. Based on the CDR3 plus reference TRBV9 and TRBJ2-7, the full variable domain is DSGVTQTPKHLITATGQRVTLRCSPRSGDLSVYWYQQSLDQGLQFLIQYYNGEERAKGNILERFSAQQFPDLHSELNLSSLELGDSALYFCASSVMPSGGIYEQYFGPGTRLTVT.

The chain carries TRBV19 and TRBJ2-1, with D possibly being TRBD1 (6 bases). The CDR3 extends over 13 amino acids. Germline CDR1 is LNHDA and CDR2 is SQIVND (reference sequence). Trimming pared 3 bases from V and 8 bases from J, leaving 11 bases between. The CDR3 region is CASSITGYHEQFF. The CDR3 coding sequence is TGTGCCAGTAGTATTACAGGGTACCATGAGCAGTTCTTC.

This clone was recorded once. V is TRBV5-8 and J is TRBJ2-7; D is perhaps TRBD1 (5 bases). Trimming removed 4 bases at V and 2 bases at J, with 13 bases between. This CDR3 is 14 amino acids long. Germline CDR1 and CDR2: SGHTS and YDEGEE. This CDR3 is CASSPTGQTYEQYF. The CDR3 DNA reads TGTGCCAGCAGCCCTACAGGACAAACCTACGAGCAGTACTTC.

The J gene is TRBJ2-7, the V gene TRBV6-6; possible D gene TRBD1, 5 bases. The CDR3 sequence is 13 residues long. Germline CDR1 and CDR2: MNHNY and SVGAGI (reference sequence). V was clipped by 9 bases and J by 0 bases, with 12 bases between them. The CDR3 sequence: CASQDSLSYEQYF. CDR3 DNA sequence: TGTGCCAGTCAAGACAGCCTCTCCTACGAGCAGTACTTC.

For the CDR3, the DNA is TGTGCCAGTAGTCCTACTAGCGGGGTGAACACCGGGGAGCTGTTTTTT. It yields the protein CASSPTSGVNTGELFF. V usage is TRBV19 and J usage is TRBJ2-2, with 10 positions matching TRBD2. Trimming removed 5 bases from V and 1 base from J; junction bases left unmatched: 4. The CDR3 spans 16 residues. In germline, CDR1 is LNHDA, CDR2 SQIVND (reference sequence).

This chain uses TRBV7-9 with TRBJ1-1, with TRBD1 as a possible D gene (6 bases). CDR3 length equals 14 residues. CDR1 is SEHNR and CDR2 is FQNEAQ in the germline V gene (reference sequence). Trimming stripped 4 bases from V and 1 base from J, with 10 bases between. The CDR3 nucleotides are TGTGCCAGCAGCTCAAACAGGGAGAACACTGAAGCTTTCTTT. Translation: CASSSNRENTEAFF. Filled out from reference TRBV7-9 and TRBJ1-1, the complete variable domain reads DTGVSQNPRHKITKRGQNVTFRCDPISEHNRLYWYRQTLGQGPEFLTYFQNEAQLEKSRLLSDRFSAERPKGSFSTLEIQRTEQGDSAMYLCASSSNRENTEAFFGQGTRLTVV.

This clone was found once. The chain recombines TRBV30 with TRBJ2-3; tentatively, D is TRBD2 (5 bases). This CDR3 is built from 14 residues. Per the germline V gene, CDR1 is GTSNPN and CDR2 is SVGIG (reference sequence). The ends were cut back, 3 bases at V and 0 bases at J, with 10 bases in the middle. The CDR3 loop is CAWSASGSTDTQYF. The CDR3 coding sequence is TGTGCCTGGAGCGCAAGCGGTAGCACAGATACGCAGTATTTT.

The chain recombines TRBV7-2 with TRBJ1-1; the D gene is possibly TRBD1 (6 bases). Looked up from germline, CDR1 is SGHTA and CDR2 is FQGNSA. This CDR3 is built from 15 residues. V was trimmed by 5 bases and J by 0 bases, leaving 13 bases between them. The CDR3 loop is CASSHHRDLNTEAFF. The CDR3 region has the DNA TGTGCCAGCAGCCACCACAGGGATTTGAACACTGAAGCTTTCTTT. The full variable domain, rest sourced from reference TRBV7-2 and TRBJ1-1, is GAGVSQSPSNKVTEKGKDVELRCDPISGHTALYWYRQSLGQGLEFLIYFQGNSAPDKSGLPSDRFSAERTGGSVSTLTIQRTQQEDSAVYLCASSHHRDLNTEAFFGQGTRLTVV.

This clone was recorded once. The gene calls are TRBV5-8 and TRBJ1-2, with D perhaps TRBD1 (5 bases). The CDR3 length is 12 residues. Germline CDR1 reads SGHTS; CDR2 reads YDEGEE. Trimming left V 4 bases short and J 4 bases short, with 8 bases between. The CDR3 region is CASSRDSYGYTF. In DNA form, the CDR3 reads TGTGCCAGCAGCAGAGACAGCTATGGCTACACCTTC. The variable domain in full, completed from reference TRBV5-8 and TRBJ1-2, reads EAGVTQSPTHLIKTRGQQATLRCSPISGHTSVYWYQQALGLGLQFLLWYDEGEERNRGNFPPRFSGRQFPNYSSELNVNALELEDSALYLCASSRDSYGYTFGSGTRLTVV.